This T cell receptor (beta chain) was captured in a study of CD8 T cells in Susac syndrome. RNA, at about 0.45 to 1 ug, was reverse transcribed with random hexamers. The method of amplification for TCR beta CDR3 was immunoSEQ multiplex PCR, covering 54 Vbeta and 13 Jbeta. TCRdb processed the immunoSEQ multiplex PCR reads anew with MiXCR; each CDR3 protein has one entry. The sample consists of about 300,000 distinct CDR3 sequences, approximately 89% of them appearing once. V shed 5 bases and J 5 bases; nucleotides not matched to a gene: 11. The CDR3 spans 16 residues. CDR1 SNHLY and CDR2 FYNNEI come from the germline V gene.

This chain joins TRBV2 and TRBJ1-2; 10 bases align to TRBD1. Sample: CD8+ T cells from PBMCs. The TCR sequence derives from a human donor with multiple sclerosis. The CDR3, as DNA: TGTGCCAGCAGTCACTATCCCGGGACAGGGGTTTATGGCTACACCTTC. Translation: CASSHYPGTGVYGYTF.